This TCR beta chain was found in a study of T cells in localized non-small cell lung cancer. TCRdb's table, derived via immunoSEQ multiplex PCR, lists solely in-frame clones and lacks some. This table has over 30,000 clones, around 73% appearing once. Deletions cut 2 bases from V and 0 bases from J, with 9 bases between. This CDR3 region has 14 residues. CDR1 is SGHTS, CDR2 YDEGEE, per germline. The TCR was taken from a male donor older than 55 with stage II squamous cell lung carcinoma. The specimen was peripheral blood, collected before any cancer treatment. This chain connects TRBV5-8 to TRBJ2-7; a weak D match, TRBD1 (6 bases). The chain's CDR3 is CASSFLGASYEQYF. The CDR3 bases are TGTGCCAGCAGCTTTCTGGGGGCCTCCTACGAGCAGTACTTC.